The source of this TCR beta chain is a study of blood T cell repertoires in COVID-19. About the research overall: Acute and convalescent COVID-19 specimens originated in the United States, Italy and Spain.

Germline loops: CDR1 KGHSH, CDR2 LQKENI. The CDR3 consists of 14 residues. With 3 bases clipped from V and 0 bases from J, the junction kept 0 bases outside the gene matches. Authors' data handling: Reference gene primer amplification gave nucleated cell count estimates. Only in-frame clones appear in the TCRdb table, and some are missing; sequencing was by immunoSEQ multiplex PCR. V and J calls plus clone size are reproduced from that table; the DNA served to infer D and trimming. Of about 74,000 clones in the sample, 90% were seen once. The sequenced material came from peripheral blood. The clonotype comes from a woman between 50 and 59 years old in a cohort sampled during active COVID-19. J is TRBJ1-2 and V is TRBV18; 8 bases map to TRBD1. The CDR3 region is CASSPGQANYGYTF. DNA for the CDR3: TGTGCCAGCTCACCGGGACAGGCTAACTATGGCTACACCTTC. The full variable domain, its missing parts supplied by reference TRBV18 and TRBJ1-2, is NAGVMQNPRHLVRRRGQEARLRCSPMKGHSHVYWYRQLPEEGLKFMVYLQKENIIDESGMPKERFSAEFPKEGPSILRIQQVVRGDSAAYFCASSPGQANYGYTFGSGTRLTVV.